This TCR beta chain stems from a study of T-cell reconstitution after alpha-beta-depleted transplantation in children. Looked up from germline, CDR1 is SGHKS and CDR2 is YYEKEE (reference sequence). V lost 3 bases and J 1 base, leaving 17 bases between the germline ends. This CDR3 has 16 amino acids. General study findings and limits: Fresh T-cell production supplied most of the T-cell counts and diversity seen one year after transplant.

Preparation of the TCRbeta library involved a method that used unique molecular identifiers. TCRdb analysed the PCR reads with MiXCR anew, one entry per CDR3 protein. The sample holds about 1,000,000 distinct CDR3 sequences; about 29% are singletons and the top ten take 25% to 35%. As to this clonotype: Its antigen remains unknown.

The TCR originated in a boy younger than two who had a stem cell transplant for SCID, so the T cells may come from the graft donor. Sequencing used PBMCs, mostly from graft donor cells, obtained 360 days after TCRalphabeta/CD19-depleted stem cell transplant. The J gene is TRBJ2-7, the V gene TRBV5-5; D not certain. The CDR3 sequence is CASSSKPHRGSYEQYF. The CDR3 region has the DNA TGTGCCAGCAGCTCGAAACCCCATAGAGGATCCTACGAGCAGTACTTC. Together with reference TRBV5-5 and TRBJ2-7, the CDR3 gives the full variable domain: DAGVTQSPTHLIKTRGQQVTLRCSPISGHKSVSWYQQVLGQGPQFIFQYYEKEERGRGNFPDRFSARQFPNYSSELNVNALLLGDSALYLCASSSKPHRGSYEQYFGPGTRLTVT.